Following are 6 T cell receptor beta chains from one sample sequenced in a study of brain T cells in children with intractable seizures. As for time point: blood from clinic visit 5 months post-surgery; TSC patient then seizure free. Sequenced by immunoSEQ multiplex PCR; TCRdb stores in-frame clones only, minus some. The sample has approximately 330,000 clones, about 93% seen once. Here the sequenced sample was peripheral blood, taken around 5 months after surgery. The origin of the receptors is a boy in the first two years of life with tuberous sclerosis and intractable seizures.

V gene TRBV5-6 combines with J gene TRBJ2-3, with D maybe TRBD1 (6 bases). Trimming removed 0 bases from V and 5 bases from J, with 7 bases in between. CDR1 is SGHDT and CDR2 is YYEEEE in the germline V gene. The CDR3 extends over 13 amino acids. The CDR3 sequence: CASSLAGVDTQYF. The CDR3 coding sequence is TGTGCCAGCAGCTTGGCAGGGGTAGATACGCAGTATTTT. Full variable domain (outside the CDR3, taken from reference TRBV5-6 and TRBJ2-3): DAGVTQSPTHLIKTRGQQVTLRCSPKSGHDTVSWYQQALGQGPQFIFQYYEEEERQRGNFPDRFSGHQFPNYSSELNVNALLLGDSALYLCASSLAGVDTQYFGPGTRLTVL.

J is TRBJ2-2 and V is TRBV9; 7 nucleotides match TRBD2. The J segment lost 6 bases and the V segment lost 3 bases, leaving 11 bases of the junction unmatched. This CDR3 contains 16 residues. Germline values: CDR1 SGDLS, CDR2 YYNGEE. The CDR3: CASSDGTREIAGELFF. The CDR3 DNA reads TGTGCCAGCAGCGATGGAACGCGGGAGATTGCCGGGGAGCTGTTTTTT.

The rearrangement links TRBV6-2 or TRBV6-3 to TRBJ2-2; no definite D call. Germline CDR1 is MNHEY and CDR2 is SVGEGT. The CDR3 has 13 amino acids. V shed 0 bases and J shed 5 bases, with 4 bases lying between them. The CDR3 DNA is TGTGCCAGCAGTTACTCGACTACCGGGGAGCTGTTTTTT. This gives the protein CASSYSTTGELFF.

The sample holds one count of this clone. CDR3 protein: CASSLEGRVGSPLHF. For the CDR3, the DNA is TGTGCCAGCAGCTTAGAGGGCAGGGTTGGGTCACCCCTCCACTTT. This sequence joins TRBV11-2 and TRBJ1-6; the D gene is possibly TRBD1 (5 bases). Germline CDR1 is SGHAT and CDR2 is FQNNGV. The CDR3 has 15 residues. The germline V and J ends were trimmed by 0 bases and 10 bases, with 13 bases remaining between them.

The chain has TRBV19 and TRBJ1-2; TRBD1 aligns across 10 bases. CDR3 length: 15 residues. V shed 5 bases and J 3 bases; nucleotides not matched to a gene: 6. Per the germline V gene, CDR1 is LNHDA and CDR2 is SQIVND (reference sequence). CDR3 bases: TGTGCCAGTAGTCCCAAGACAGGGGGCGACTATGGCTACACCTTC. It specifies CASSPKTGGDYGYTF. The entire variable domain, with the rest obtained from reference TRBV19 and TRBJ1-2, is as follows: DGGITQSPKYLFRKEGQNVTLSCEQNLNHDAMYWYRQDPGQGLRLIYYSQIVNDFQKGDIAEGYSVSREKKESFPLTVTSAQKNPTAFYLCASSPKTGGDYGYTFGSGTRLTVV.

CDR3 in DNA: TGTGCCAGCAGCTTAGATCTAGGGGGGAGTGGGGGCATTCAGTACTTC. Its translation: CASSLDLGGSGGIQYF. This sequence joins TRBV11-2 and TRBJ2-4; D tentatively reads TRBD1 or TRBD2 (6 bases each). The ends were cut back, 0 bases at V and 9 bases at J, with 18 bases in the middle. Per the germline V gene, CDR1 is SGHAT and CDR2 is FQNNGV. The CDR3 extends over 16 amino acids.